This T cell receptor beta chain comes out of a study of blood T cell repertoires in COVID-19. About the study: The study drew acute and convalescent COVID-19 samples from the United States, Italy and Spain. Sample material is recorded as cDNA or gDNA derived from T cells, B-cell-depleted T cells, or PBMCs.

Methods used by the authors: Cell counts per sample came from amplifying reference gene primers. The repertoire was sequenced with immunoSEQ multiplex PCR; TCRdb's copy has only in-frame clones and lacks some. V and J calls plus clone size are reproduced from that table; the DNA served to infer D and trimming. This table holds some 170,000 clones, roughly 80% found once. The J segment lost 3 bases and the V segment lost 6 bases, leaving 6 bases of the junction unmatched. In germline, CDR1 is SNHLY, CDR2 FYNNEI. The CDR3 covers 14 residues. This sequence joins TRBV2 and TRBJ2-7, with 9 bases identical to TRBD2. This sequence was found in a woman between 70 and 85 years old with acute or convalescent COVID-19. Sequencing was done on a sample of peripheral blood. For the CDR3, the DNA is TGTGCCAGCAGGGCCGGGACTAGCCTCTACGAGCAGTACTTC. Translating gives CASRAGTSLYEQYF. Looking up the rest from reference TRBV2 and TRBJ2-7 gives the full variable domain: EPEVTQTPSHQVTQMGQEVILRCVPISNHLYFYWYRQILGQKVEFLVSFYNNEISEKSEIFDDQFSVERPDGSNFTLKIRSTKLEDSAMYFCASRAGTSLYEQYFGPGTRLTVT.